This T cell receptor beta chain came from a study of cytomegalovirus exposure and HLA in healthy donors. Losses at the gene ends were 3 bases for V and 5 bases for J; bases not matched to a gene: 4. The CDR3 extends over 14 amino acids. The V gene's germline CDR1 is MNHEY and CDR2 SMNVEV (reference sequence). The study, taken as a whole, reports: CMV serostatus was the only recorded immune exposure for donors. Cytomegalovirus-associated TCR beta chains were listed, numbering 150 to 200. Indistinguishable V segments such as TRBV6-2 and TRBV6-3 were excluded.

13 Jbeta primers and 60 Vbeta primers were used for the PCR. Clones were read by immunoSEQ multiplex PCR, and TCRdb kept only the in-frame ones, dropping some. Among about 43,000 clones listed, roughly half were seen once. The table lists this clone with a few counts. Its antigen remains unidentified. This chain connects TRBV27 to TRBJ2-4; 7 bases match TRBD2. The receptor comes from a man between 60 and 70 years old in good health and CMV-seronegative. The sequenced material came from PBMCs. CDR3 loop: CASSFVGGQNIQYF. The CDR3 DNA is TGTGCCAGCAGTTTTGTGGGAGGGCAAAACATTCAGTACTTC.